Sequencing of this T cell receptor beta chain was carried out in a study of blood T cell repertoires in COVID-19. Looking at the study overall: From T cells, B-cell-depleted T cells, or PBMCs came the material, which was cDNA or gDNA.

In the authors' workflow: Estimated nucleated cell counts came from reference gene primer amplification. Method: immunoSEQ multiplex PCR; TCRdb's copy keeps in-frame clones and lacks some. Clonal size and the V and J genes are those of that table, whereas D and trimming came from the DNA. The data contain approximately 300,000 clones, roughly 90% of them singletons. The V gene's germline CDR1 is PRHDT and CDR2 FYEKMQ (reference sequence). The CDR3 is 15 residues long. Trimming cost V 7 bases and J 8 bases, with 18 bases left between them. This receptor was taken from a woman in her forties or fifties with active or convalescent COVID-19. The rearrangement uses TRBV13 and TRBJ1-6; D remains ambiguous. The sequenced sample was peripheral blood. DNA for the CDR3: TGTGCCAGCACCCCGGGTATGGGTTCGGATTCACCCCTCCACTTT. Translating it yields CASTPGMGSDSPLHF.